The 3 T cell receptor beta chains given below trace back to one sample, sequenced in a study of blood T cell repertoires in COVID-19. Clones were read by immunoSEQ multiplex PCR, and TCRdb kept only the in-frame ones, dropping some. The data contain a few hundred thousand clones, over 75% of them singletons. Sequencing was done on a sample of PBMCs or T cells enriched from blood (not recorded which). Receptors originate from a woman aged 18-35 years who had recovered from COVID-19.

The chain links TRBV15 to TRBJ2-5, with D possibly matching TRBD2 (6 bases). Trimming removed 0 bases at V and 5 bases at J, with 13 bases between. CDR1 LNHNV and CDR2 YYDKDF come from the germline V gene (reference sequence). This CDR3 contains 15 residues. The CDR3 is CATSRDYGGVETQYF. The CDR3 DNA is TGTGCCACCAGCAGAGATTATGGAGGGGTCGAGACCCAGTACTTC.

This chain uses TRBV25-1 with TRBJ2-7; 10 bases line up with TRBD2. V trimming: 6 bases; J trimming: 7 bases; junction bases outside the gene matches: 9. The length of the CDR3 is 14 residues. The germline CDR1 and CDR2 sequences are MGHDK and SYGVNS. CDR3: CASRSAGGLGEQYF. The DNA of the CDR3 is TGTGCCAGCAGGTCAGCGGGAGGGCTGGGGGAGCAGTACTTC.

The V and J genes are TRBV5-1 and TRBJ2-1; 7 bases map to TRBD1. The length of the CDR3 is 16 residues. Germline CDR1 and CDR2: SGHRS and YFSETQ. The V gene end was trimmed by 4 bases and the J gene end by 0 bases; junction bases not matched to a gene: 7. This chain's CDR3 is CASSPSPGGSYNEQFF. In DNA, the CDR3 is TGCGCCAGCAGCCCGTCACCAGGGGGCTCCTACAATGAGCAGTTCTTC. Based on the CDR3 plus reference TRBV5-1 and TRBJ2-1, the full variable domain is KAGVTQTPRYLIKTRGQQVTLSCSPISGHRSVSWYQQTPGQGLQFLFEYFSETQRNKGNFPGRFSGRQFSNSRSEMNVSTLELGDSALYLCASSPSPGGSYNEQFFGPGTRLTVL.